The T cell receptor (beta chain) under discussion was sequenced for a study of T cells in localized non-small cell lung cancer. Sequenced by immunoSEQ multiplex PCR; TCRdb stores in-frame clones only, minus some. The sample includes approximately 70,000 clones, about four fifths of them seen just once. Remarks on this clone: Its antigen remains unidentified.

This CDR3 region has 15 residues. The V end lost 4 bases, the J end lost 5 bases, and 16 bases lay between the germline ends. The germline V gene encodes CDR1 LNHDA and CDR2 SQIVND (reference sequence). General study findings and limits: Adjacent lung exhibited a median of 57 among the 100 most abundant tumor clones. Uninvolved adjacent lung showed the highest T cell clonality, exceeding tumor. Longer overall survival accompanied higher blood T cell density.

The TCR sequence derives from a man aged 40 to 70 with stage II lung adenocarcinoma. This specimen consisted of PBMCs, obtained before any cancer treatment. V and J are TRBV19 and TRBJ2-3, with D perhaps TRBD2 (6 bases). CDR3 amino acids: CASSTPGLDLDTQYF. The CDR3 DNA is TGTGCCAGTAGTACGCCGGGACTCGACTTAGATACGCAGTATTTT.